The 27 T cell receptor beta chains below were found in one sample sequenced in a study of T cell responses to AZD1222 COVID-19 vaccine. Clones were read by immunoSEQ multiplex PCR, and TCRdb kept only the in-frame ones, dropping some. Of about 160,000 clones in the sample, 90% to 95% were seen once. Sample: peripheral blood, taken on day 0 of AZD1222 vaccination. The receptors were sampled from an adult in good health.

This clone was observed a few times. V gene TRBV9 combines with J gene TRBJ2-7, with D possibly called TRBD1 or TRBD2 (5 bases each). This CDR3 spans 14 amino acids. The V and J ends lost 0 bases and 5 bases respectively, with 12 bases between them. CDR1 SGDLS and CDR2 YYNGEE come from the germline V gene. The CDR3 here is CASSVGGLVDEQYF. The CDR3, as DNA: TGTGCCAGCAGCGTAGGGGGGTTAGTGGACGAGCAGTACTTC.

This chain uses TRBV6-5 with TRBJ1-1; 8 nucleotides agree with TRBD1. V trimming: 2 bases; J trimming: 4 bases; junction bases outside the gene matches: 6. CDR1 and CDR2 from the germline V gene are MNHEY and SVGAGI. This CDR3 has 15 residues. The CDR3 sequence: CASSYDRGGGTEAFF. DNA of the CDR3: TGTGCCAGCAGTTACGACAGGGGAGGGGGCACTGAAGCTTTCTTT.

The chain links TRBV12-3 or TRBV12-4 to TRBJ1-4, with D maybe TRBD1 (5 bases). Trimming took 5 bases from V and 17 from J, leaving 18 bases between them. This CDR3 contains 12 residues. The CDR3 sequence: CASSKGASRFFF. The CDR3 coding sequence is TGTGCCAGCAGTAAAGGGGCCAGCCGATTTTTTTTT.

The chain is built from TRBV6-9 and TRBJ1-1, with a weak D call TRBD1 (5 bases). The CDR3 is made up of 14 amino acids. Trimming took 3 bases from V and 4 from J, leaving 12 bases between them. Per the germline V gene, CDR1 is MNHGY and CDR2 is SVAAGI. CDR3 sequence (DNA): TGTGCCAGCAGTTACAGGGTGCCGGGCACTGAAGCTTTCTTT. It translates to CASSYRVPGTEAFF.

The chain combines TRBV19 with TRBJ2-7; 9 bases map to TRBD2. Germline V gene lookup returns CDR1 LNHDA and CDR2 SQIVND (reference sequence). Losses at the gene ends were 5 bases for V and 3 bases for J; bases not matched to a gene: 8. This CDR3 has 15 amino acids. The CDR3 DNA sequence: TGTGCCAGTAGTCCTCAGACTAGCGGAGGCTACGAGCAGTACTTC. It encodes CASSPQTSGGYEQYF.

This sequence joins TRBV28 and TRBJ1-2; D not resolved. CDR3 length: 11 residues. The ends were cut back, 4 bases at V and 7 bases at J, with 7 bases in the middle. CDR1 MDHEN and CDR2 SYDVKM come from the germline V gene. This CDR3 is CASSYMGGYTF. The CDR3 coding sequence is TGTGCCAGCAGTTATATGGGTGGCTACACCTTC.

The gene calls are TRBV19 and TRBJ1-5; 9 bases fit TRBD1. The ends lost 7 bases at V and 7 bases at J; junction bases unmatched: 8. This CDR3 contains 14 residues. The germline V gene encodes CDR1 LNHDA and CDR2 SQIVND (reference sequence). The DNA of the CDR3 is TGTGCCAGTAAATCGGGACAGGGCGGACAGCCCCAGCATTTT. This sequence encodes CASKSGQGGQPQHF.

The chain is built from TRBV6-5 and TRBJ1-6; D gene uncertain. From germline, CDR1 is MNHEY and CDR2 SVGAGI. With 2 bases removed from V and 6 bases from J, the gap between germline ends came to 11 bases. This CDR3 spans 15 amino acids. The CDR3 DNA is TGTGCCAGCAGTTACGTACGGTCCGGTAATTCACCCCTCCACTTT. Translating gives CASSYVRSGNSPLHF.

This clone appeared a few times. In DNA, the CDR3 is TGTGCCAGTAGTATAGCCGGGACAGGGGGTCAGCCCCAGCATTTT. This gives the protein CASSIAGTGGQPQHF. The chain uses TRBV19 and TRBJ1-5, with 11 bases fitting TRBD1. V shed 1 base, J shed 6 bases, and the junction held 2 bases outside the gene matches. The CDR3 extends over 15 amino acids. Germline V CDR1 and CDR2: LNHDA, SQIVND (reference sequence).

V and J are TRBV7-2 and TRBJ1-1, with D hard to call. V lost 1 base to trimming and J lost 6 bases, with 9 bases between them. Germline CDR1 is SGHTA and CDR2 is FQGNSA. This CDR3 has 13 amino acids. CDR3: CASSLGLASEAFF. For the CDR3, the DNA is TGTGCCAGCAGCTTAGGCCTGGCCTCTGAAGCTTTCTTT.

CDR3 sequence: CASSPGLREQFF. CDR3 DNA: TGTGCCAGCAGCCCCGGATTGCGTGAGCAGTTCTTC. The chain is built from TRBV12-3 or TRBV12-4 and TRBJ2-1; D gene uncertain. V was trimmed by 6 bases and J by 9 bases, leaving 12 bases between them. This CDR3 region has 12 residues.

The CDR3 spells CASSQITNEKLFF. The CDR3 DNA is TGTGCCAGCAGTCAAATCACTAATGAAAAACTGTTTTTT. The rearrangement joins TRBV12-3 or TRBV12-4 to TRBJ1-4, with D uncertain. The CDR3 sequence is 13 residues long. V lost 5 bases and J 2 bases, leaving 6 bases between the germline ends.

The chain couples TRBV6-2 or TRBV6-3 to TRBJ2-3; 13 bases align to TRBD2. The CDR3 consists of 16 residues. The germline gives CDR1 MNHEY, CDR2 SVGEGT. Unmatched junction bases numbered 7, after V lost 6 bases and J lost 4 bases. The CDR3 region has the DNA TGTGCCAGCAGCCGGGGACTAGCGGGGTTGGCAGATACGCAGTATTTT. This gives the protein CASSRGLAGLADTQYF.

The chain recombines TRBV25-1 with TRBJ1-1; D is unclear. This CDR3 contains 11 residues. From germline, CDR1 is MGHDK and CDR2 SYGVNS. V dropped 7 bases and J dropped 9 bases, with 12 bases sitting between them. Here the CDR3 reads CASIVSGKAFF. CDR3 nucleotide sequence: TGTGCCAGCATTGTTTCGGGTAAAGCTTTCTTT.

CDR3 in amino acids: CASRIGMFGGYTF. The CDR3 bases are TGTGCCAGCAGAATTGGGATGTTTGGTGGCTACACCTTC. The V call is TRBV12-3 or TRBV12-4, the J call TRBJ1-2, with D unclear. The CDR3 spans 13 residues. V lost 6 bases and J 7 bases, leaving 15 bases between the germline ends.

In this sample, this clone turned up once. The V gene is TRBV18, the J gene TRBJ1-5; D is possibly TRBD1 (6 bases). Germline V gives CDR1 KGHSH, CDR2 LQKENI. The CDR3 spans 17 residues. The ends were cut back, 5 bases at V and 0 bases at J, with 17 bases in the middle. In DNA form, the CDR3 reads TGTGCCAGCTCAAGAACCGGGACACCATATAGCAATCAGCCCCAGCATTTT. Encoded protein: CASSRTGTPYSNQPQHF.

V is TRBV28 and J is TRBJ1-1; no reliable D call. V gave up 3 bases and J gave up 3 bases, with 17 bases separating them. The CDR3 is made up of 16 amino acids. Germline CDR1 is MDHEN and CDR2 is SYDVKM. The CDR3 spells CASSFGTWVRDTEAFF. The CDR3 DNA reads TGTGCCAGCAGTTTCGGAACATGGGTTAGGGACACTGAAGCTTTCTTT.

The chain combines TRBV10-3 with TRBJ2-1, with TRBD2 matching 10 bases. The CDR3 has 16 amino acids. Germline values: CDR1 ENHRY, CDR2 SYGVKD. V lost 6 bases, J lost 0 bases, and 5 bases stayed unmatched. CDR3 bases: TGTGCCATCAGGATACAGCGGGGGGGCTCCTACAATGAGCAGTTCTTC. Amino acid sequence: CAIRIQRGGSYNEQFF.

The rearrangement joins TRBV28 to TRBJ1-5, with no clear D. This CDR3 has 15 amino acids. Germline CDR1 is MDHEN and CDR2 is SYDVKM. V was trimmed by 7 bases and J by 1 base, leaving 14 bases between them. The CDR3 here is CASKVPLGSNQPQHF. The CDR3 coding sequence is TGTGCCAGCAAAGTCCCCCTTGGGAGCAATCAGCCCCAGCATTTT.

The V call is TRBV20-1, the J call TRBJ1-2, with D hard to call. The CDR3 is 9 residues long. CDR1 is DFQATT, CDR2 SNEGSKA, per germline (reference sequence). This CDR3 reads CGVNYGYTF. The CDR3 DNA sequence: TGCGGAGTTAACTATGGCTACACCTTC.

This chain joins TRBV30 and TRBJ2-7; tentatively, D is TRBD2 (6 bases). The CDR3 extends over 14 amino acids. Germline CDR1 and CDR2: GTSNPN and SVGIG (reference sequence). V lost 0 bases to trimming and J lost 0 bases, with 9 bases between them. In nucleotides, the CDR3 is TGTGCCTGGAGTGTACGGCGGGACTCCTACGAGCAGTACTTC. It specifies CAWSVRRDSYEQYF.

The rearrangement links TRBV7-3 to TRBJ2-2; D gene unclear. Germline CDR1 and CDR2: SGHTA and FQGTGA. The CDR3 totals 11 residues. The V end lost 10 bases, the J end lost 3 bases, and 6 bases lay between the germline ends. CDR3 nucleotides: TGTGCCAAGGTCCACACCGGGGAGCTGTTTTTT. Residues: CAKVHTGELFF.

The J gene is TRBJ1-2, the V gene TRBV13, with a weak D call TRBD1 (5 bases). V dropped 7 bases and J dropped 6 bases, with 12 bases sitting between them. Per germline, CDR1 PRHDT and CDR2 FYEKMQ (reference sequence). The CDR3 is 12 residues long. Written as DNA, the CDR3 is TGTGCCAGCAACACCCTGGGGGATGGCTACACCTTC. It encodes CASNTLGDGYTF.

The genes are TRBV27 and TRBJ1-5; D perhaps matches TRBD1 (6 bases). V was cut by 2 bases and J by 4 bases, with 15 bases left in between. The CDR3 is 16 residues long. Germline V gives CDR1 MNHEY, CDR2 SMNVEV (reference sequence). This CDR3 is CASSLRAGQGNQPQHF. The CDR3 DNA reads TGTGCCAGCAGTTTACGAGCGGGGCAGGGGAATCAGCCCCAGCATTTT.

The chain couples TRBV19 to TRBJ1-1; TRBD1 aligns across 8 bases. J gave up 8 bases and V 2 bases, and 13 bases lay outside the gene matches. Germline V gene lookup returns CDR1 LNHDA and CDR2 SQIVND (reference sequence). The CDR3 contains 16 residues. The CDR3 coding sequence is TGTGCCAGTAGTATACAGGGGGCGGAGAGTCCGAAAGAAGCTTTCTTT. Its protein product is CASSIQGAESPKEAFF.

The V gene is TRBV6-4, the J gene TRBJ2-7; possibly TRBD2 for D (6 bases). The CDR3 spans 13 residues. The ends were cut back, 4 bases at V and 3 bases at J, with 10 bases in the middle. Germline V gene lookup returns CDR1 MRHNA and CDR2 SNTAGT. CDR3 protein: CASSGVSGYEQYF. The CDR3 nucleotides read TGTGCCAGCAGTGGTGTTAGCGGCTACGAGCAGTACTTC.

The rearrangement uses TRBV11-2 and TRBJ2-5, with D tentatively TRBD1 or TRBD2 (5 bases each). Germline V gene sequence: CDR1 SGHAT, CDR2 FQNNGV. The CDR3 has 15 residues. Trimming shortened V by 3 bases and J by 2 bases, and 13 bases separated the two germline ends. The CDR3 DNA reads as TGTGCCAGCAGCTTCCTCCGGGACCCTCAAGAGACCCAGTACTTC. It yields the protein CASSFLRDPQETQYF.